These T cell receptor beta chains were read from a single sample in a study of shared clonotypes between healthy human individuals. Profiled with immunoSEQ multiplex PCR; TCRdb holds only in-frame clones, not every one. The sample gives about 1.1 million clones, around three quarters of which show up once; more than 0.85% is in the top ten. Sequencing input: memory CD4+ T cells from PBMCs. The receptors were sampled from a man between 18 and 35 years old in good health. Some clones in this sample may be carry-over from other donors' samples. The CDR3 runs from the conserved cysteine through the conserved F or W. D genes are given only for firm matches. Only part of the rows carry a size: once, few, many, or a class if the clone is expanded.

d_gene,abundance,len,j_gene,v_gene,CDR3nt,CDR3aa
TRBD1,-,15,TRBJ2-2,TRBV7-6,TGTGCCAGCAAACCCACAGGGGGTAACACCGGGGAGCTGTTTTTT,CASKPTGGNTGELFF
TRBD1,-,17,TRBJ2-3,TRBV5-1,TGCGCCAGCAGCACCCGTCGGACAGGTCGGGCGTCAGATACGCAGTATTTT,CASSTRRTGRASDTQYF
TRBD1,-,15,TRBJ1-1,TRBV30,TGTGCCTCTTCCGGGACAGGGGGTCTGAACACTGAAGCTTTCTTT,CASSGTGGLNTEAFF
TRBD2,-,15,TRBJ2-2,TRBV5-1,TGCGCCAGCAGCCACAAGCGGGAGAAGGGCGGGGAGCTGTTTTTT,CASSHKREKGGELFF
-,-,15,TRBJ2-7,TRBV5-1,TGCGCCAGCAGCTTGTCCAGTCGGAGCTCCTACGAGCAGTACTTC,CASSLSSRSSYEQYF
TRBD1,many,14,TRBJ1-2,TRBV7-8,TGTGCCAGCAGCCCGGACAGGGGAGGCTATGGCTACACCTTC,CASSPDRGGYGYTF
-,-,11,TRBJ2-1,TRBV12-5,TGTGCTAGTGGCCGGCCGGGACAGCAGTTCTTC,CASGRPGQQFF
TRBD2,-,15,TRBJ2-2,TRBV10-2,TGCGCCAGCAGTGGACTAGCGGGAGGCTCCGGGGAGCTGTTTTTT,CASSGLAGGSGELFF
TRBD1,-,14,TRBJ1-2,TRBV6-6,TGTGCCAGCAGTTACGCCGGGCAGGGGGAGGGCTACACCTTC,CASSYAGQGEGYTF
-,once,13,TRBJ1-2,TRBV28,TGTGCCAGCAAACGGGACAATAACTATGGCTACACCTTC,CASKRDNNYGYTF
-,-,14,TRBJ2-1,TRBV11-2,TGTGCCAGCAGCTTAGTCCGTGGGGGGAATGAGCAGTTCTTC,CASSLVRGGNEQFF
-,-,18,TRBJ2-1,TRBV18,TGTGCCAGCTCATGGGTTGGGTTTGCGGCAGGCTCCTACAATGAGCAGTTCTTC,CASSWVGFAAGSYNEQFF
TRBD2,-,17,TRBJ2-7,TRBV2,TGTGCCAGCAGTGGGGGAGGGACGCAGGCCCACTCCTACGAGCAGTACTTC,CASSGGGTQAHSYEQYF
TRBD1,-,13,TRBJ1-2,TRBV10-3,TGTGCCATCGGTGAGGGACAGCTCTATGGCTACACCTTC,CAIGEGQLYGYTF
TRBD1,-,16,TRBJ2-7,TRBV18,TGTGCCAGCTCACCAGATAGGGCGGACAGGGCAGGCGAGCAGTACTTC,CASSPDRADRAGEQYF
TRBD2,-,16,TRBJ2-1,TRBV4-2,TGTGCCAGCAGCCGAGACCCCGGGAGGGCCGACAATGAGCAGTTCTTC,CASSRDPGRADNEQFF
-,-,15,TRBJ1-5,TRBV5-6,TGTGCCAGCAGCTTGTGGGGGGGCCACAATCAGCCCCAGCATTTT,CASSLWGGHNQPQHF
-,few,18,TRBJ2-4,TRBV4-3,TGCGCCAGCAGCCCCTCGGGGCAGGGCCGTGGGGCCAAAAACATTCAGTACTTC,CASSPSGQGRGAKNIQYF
-,once,15,TRBJ1-4,TRBV30,TGTGCCTGGAGTACGACAGCTACAACTAATGAAAAACTGTTTTTT,CAWSTTATTNEKLFF
-,-,15,TRBJ2-7,TRBV2,TGTGCCAGCAGGGGAACGGGACTCGCACGAGACGAGCAGTACTTC,CASRGTGLARDEQYF
-,-,15,TRBJ2-4,TRBV7-9,TGTGCCAGCAGTTCAGGGGACGGAGCCAAAAACATTCAGTACTTC,CASSSGDGAKNIQYF
-,few,12,TRBJ1-2,TRBV7-9,TGTGCCAGCAGCCTCAACGGGGTTGGCTACACCTTC,CASSLNGVGYTF
-,few,18,TRBJ2-2,TRBV5-1,TGCGCCAGCAGCTTTTTTACGGGAGAGGCTACCAACACCGGGGAGCTGTTTTTT,CASSFFTGEATNTGELFF
-,-,13,TRBJ1-2,TRBV9,TGTGCCAGCAGCCGGACGGCGTCCTATGGCTACACCTTC,CASSRTASYGYTF
-,-,18,TRBJ2-3,TRBV28,TGTGCCAGTTTCGGGGGCGGGAGTTTTCCCTTCGTCACAGATACGCAGTATTTT,CASFGGGSFPFVTDTQYF
TRBD1,-,15,TRBJ1-5,TRBV19,TGTGCCAGTAAGGGACAGCCGAATAGCAATCAGCCCCAGCATTTT,CASKGQPNSNQPQHF
-,-,13,TRBJ1-4,TRBV11-3,TGTGCCAGCAGCGCCGGACCGTTTGAAAAACTGTTTTTT,CASSAGPFEKLFF
-,-,15,TRBJ1-4,TRBV6-6,TGTGCCAGCACCAGAGGCGACCGTTTTAATGAAAAACTGTTTTTT,CASTRGDRFNEKLFF